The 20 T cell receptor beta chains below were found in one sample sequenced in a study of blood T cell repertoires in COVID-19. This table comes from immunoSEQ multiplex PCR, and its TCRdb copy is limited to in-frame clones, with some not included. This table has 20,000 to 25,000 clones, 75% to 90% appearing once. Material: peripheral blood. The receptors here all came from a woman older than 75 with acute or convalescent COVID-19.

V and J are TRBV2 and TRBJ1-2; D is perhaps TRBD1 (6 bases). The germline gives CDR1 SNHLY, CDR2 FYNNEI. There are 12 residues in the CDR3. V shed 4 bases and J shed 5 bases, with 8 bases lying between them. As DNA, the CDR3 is TGTGCCAGCAGTGCGGACAGTTATGGCTACACCTTC. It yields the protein CASSADSYGYTF. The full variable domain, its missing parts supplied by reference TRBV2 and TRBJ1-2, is EPEVTQTPSHQVTQMGQEVILRCVPISNHLYFYWYRQILGQKVEFLVSFYNNEISEKSEIFDDQFSVERPDGSNFTLKIRSTKLEDSAMYFCASSADSYGYTFGSGTRLTVV.

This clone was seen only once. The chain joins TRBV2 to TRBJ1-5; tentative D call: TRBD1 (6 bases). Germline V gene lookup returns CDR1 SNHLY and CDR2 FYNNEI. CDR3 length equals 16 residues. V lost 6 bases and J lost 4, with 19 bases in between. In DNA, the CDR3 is TGTGCCAGCAGGGGCCCCGCTGGGGGCGGGAATCAGCCCCAGCATTTT. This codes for CASRGPAGGGNQPQHF. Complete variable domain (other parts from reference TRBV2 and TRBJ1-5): EPEVTQTPSHQVTQMGQEVILRCVPISNHLYFYWYRQILGQKVEFLVSFYNNEISEKSEIFDDQFSVERPDGSNFTLKIRSTKLEDSAMYFCASRGPAGGGNQPQHFGDGTRLSIL.

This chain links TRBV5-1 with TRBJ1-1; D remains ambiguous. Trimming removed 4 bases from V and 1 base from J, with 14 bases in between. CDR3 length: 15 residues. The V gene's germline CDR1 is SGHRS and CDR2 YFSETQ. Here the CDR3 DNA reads TGCGCCAGCAGCCGCCTCCTGGAGGGGAACACTGAAGCTTTCTTT. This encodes CASSRLLEGNTEAFF.

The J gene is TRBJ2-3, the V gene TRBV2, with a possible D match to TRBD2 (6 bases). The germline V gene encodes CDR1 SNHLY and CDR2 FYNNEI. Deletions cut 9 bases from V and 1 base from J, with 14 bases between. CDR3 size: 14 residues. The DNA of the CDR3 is TGTGCCAGTCTTCGGGACTCCGGCACAGATACGCAGTATTTT. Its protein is CASLRDSGTDTQYF.

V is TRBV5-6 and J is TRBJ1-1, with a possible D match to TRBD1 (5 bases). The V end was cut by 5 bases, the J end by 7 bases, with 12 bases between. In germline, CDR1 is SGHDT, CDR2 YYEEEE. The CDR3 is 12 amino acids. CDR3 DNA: TGTGCCAGCAGTTATAACAGGAATGAAGCTTTCTTT. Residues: CASSYNRNEAFF.

The chain's CDR3 is CASSQTGGTGELFF. The CDR3 coding sequence is TGTGCCAGCAGCCAGACAGGGGGCACCGGGGAGCTGTTTTTT. V usage is TRBV7-2 and J usage is TRBJ2-2; 9 nucleotides match TRBD1. Germline V gene sequence: CDR1 SGHTA, CDR2 FQGNSA. This CDR3 comprises 14 residues. V gave up 5 bases and J gave up 4 bases; unmatched junction bases: 2. Full variable domain (remainder filled in from reference TRBV7-2 and TRBJ2-2): GAGVSQSPSNKVTEKGKDVELRCDPISGHTALYWYRQSLGQGLEFLIYFQGNSAPDKSGLPSDRFSAERTGGSVSTLTIQRTQQEDSAVYLCASSQTGGTGELFFGEGSRLTVL.

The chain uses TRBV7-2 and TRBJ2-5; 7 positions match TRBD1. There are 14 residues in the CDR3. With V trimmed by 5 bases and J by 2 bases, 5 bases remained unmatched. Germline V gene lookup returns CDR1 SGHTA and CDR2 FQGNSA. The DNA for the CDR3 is TGTGCCAGCAGCGGATGGACAGGTCAAGAGACCCAGTACTTC. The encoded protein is CASSGWTGQETQYF.

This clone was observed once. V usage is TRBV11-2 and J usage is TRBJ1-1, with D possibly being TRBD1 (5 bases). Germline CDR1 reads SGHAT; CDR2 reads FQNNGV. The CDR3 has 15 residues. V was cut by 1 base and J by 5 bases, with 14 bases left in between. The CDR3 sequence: CASSLGRGGATEAFF. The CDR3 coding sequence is TGTGCCAGCAGCTTAGGTCGGGGAGGGGCGACTGAAGCTTTCTTT.

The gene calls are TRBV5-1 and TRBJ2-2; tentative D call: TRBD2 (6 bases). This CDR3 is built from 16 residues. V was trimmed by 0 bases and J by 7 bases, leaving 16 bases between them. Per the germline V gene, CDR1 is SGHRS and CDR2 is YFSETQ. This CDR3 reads CASSLVPGGEVGELFF. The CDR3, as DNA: TGCGCCAGCAGCTTGGTTCCAGGCGGGGAGGTCGGGGAGCTGTTTTTT.

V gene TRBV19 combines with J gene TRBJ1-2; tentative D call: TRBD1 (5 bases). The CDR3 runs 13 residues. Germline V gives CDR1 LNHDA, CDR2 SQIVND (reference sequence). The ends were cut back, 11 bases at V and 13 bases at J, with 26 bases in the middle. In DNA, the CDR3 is TGTGCCGCCCAGGATGGGCAGGGTTTTTTTCCCACCTTC. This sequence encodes CAAQDGQGFFPTF.

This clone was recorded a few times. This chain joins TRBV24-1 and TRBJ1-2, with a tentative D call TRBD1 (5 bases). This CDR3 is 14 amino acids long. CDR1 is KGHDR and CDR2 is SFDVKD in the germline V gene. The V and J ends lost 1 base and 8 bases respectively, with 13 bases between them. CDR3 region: CATSDLTGTSGYTF. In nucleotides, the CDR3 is TGTGCCACCAGTGATTTAACAGGAACCAGCGGCTACACCTTC.

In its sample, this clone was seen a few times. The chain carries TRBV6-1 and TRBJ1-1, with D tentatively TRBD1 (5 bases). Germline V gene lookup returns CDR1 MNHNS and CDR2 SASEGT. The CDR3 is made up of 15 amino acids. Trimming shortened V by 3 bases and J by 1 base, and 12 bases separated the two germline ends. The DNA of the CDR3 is TGTGCCAGCAGTGAGTTACCGACAGCGAACACTGAAGCTTTCTTT. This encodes CASSELPTANTEAFF.

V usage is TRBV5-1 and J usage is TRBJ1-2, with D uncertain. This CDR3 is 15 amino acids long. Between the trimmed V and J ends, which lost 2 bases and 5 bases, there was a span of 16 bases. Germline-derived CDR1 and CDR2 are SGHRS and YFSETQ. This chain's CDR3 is CASSLRVTDYYGYTF. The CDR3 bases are TGCGCCAGCAGCTTACGGGTCACTGATTATTATGGCTACACCTTC. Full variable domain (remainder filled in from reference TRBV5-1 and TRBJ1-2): KAGVTQTPRYLIKTRGQQVTLSCSPISGHRSVSWYQQTPGQGLQFLFEYFSETQRNKGNFPGRFSGRQFSNSRSEMNVSTLELGDSALYLCASSLRVTDYYGYTFGSGTRLTVV.

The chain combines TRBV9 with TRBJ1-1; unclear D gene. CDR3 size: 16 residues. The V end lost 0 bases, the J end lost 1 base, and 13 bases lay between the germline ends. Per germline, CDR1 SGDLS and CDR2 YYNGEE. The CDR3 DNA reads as TGTGCCAGCAGCGTAGACGGCGGCGTTCGGAACACTGAAGCTTTCTTT. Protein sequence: CASSVDGGVRNTEAFF.

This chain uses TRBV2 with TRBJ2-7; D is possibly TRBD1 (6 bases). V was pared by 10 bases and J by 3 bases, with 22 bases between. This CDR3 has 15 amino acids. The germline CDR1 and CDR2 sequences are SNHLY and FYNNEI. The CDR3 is CAISVTGTLSYEQYF. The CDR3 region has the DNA TGTGCCATTTCGGTGACGGGGACACTCAGCTACGAGCAGTACTTC.

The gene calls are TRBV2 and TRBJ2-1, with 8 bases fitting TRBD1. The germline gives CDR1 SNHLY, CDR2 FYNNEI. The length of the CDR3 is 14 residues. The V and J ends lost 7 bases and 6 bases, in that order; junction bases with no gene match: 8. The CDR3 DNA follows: TGTGCCAGCAAATCGACAGGGGATCTCAATGAGCAGTTCTTC. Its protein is CASKSTGDLNEQFF.

CDR3 nucleotide sequence: TGTGCCAGCAGTGAATATTGGGGCCGGGAGGGGGTGAGCACTGAAGCTTTCTTT. As protein: CASSEYWGREGVSTEAFF. The chain uses TRBV25-1 and TRBJ1-1; possible D gene TRBD1, 6 bases. Trimming pared 0 bases from V and 4 bases from J, leaving 21 bases between. The CDR3 runs to 18 residues. From germline, CDR1 is MGHDK and CDR2 SYGVNS.

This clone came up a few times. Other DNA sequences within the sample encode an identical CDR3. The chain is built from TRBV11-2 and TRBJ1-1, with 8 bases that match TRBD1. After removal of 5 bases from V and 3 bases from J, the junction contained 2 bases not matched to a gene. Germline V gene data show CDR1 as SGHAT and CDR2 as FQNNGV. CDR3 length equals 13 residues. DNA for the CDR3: TGTGCCAGCAGCCTGGACAGGGACACTGAAGCTTTCTTT. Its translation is CASSLDRDTEAFF.

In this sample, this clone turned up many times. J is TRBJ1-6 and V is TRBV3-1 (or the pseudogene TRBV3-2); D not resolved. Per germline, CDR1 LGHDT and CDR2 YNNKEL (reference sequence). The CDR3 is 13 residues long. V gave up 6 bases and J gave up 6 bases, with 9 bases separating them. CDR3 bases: TGTGCCAGCAGGGGCAGGCTTAATTCACCCCTCCACTTT. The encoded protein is CASRGRLNSPLHF.

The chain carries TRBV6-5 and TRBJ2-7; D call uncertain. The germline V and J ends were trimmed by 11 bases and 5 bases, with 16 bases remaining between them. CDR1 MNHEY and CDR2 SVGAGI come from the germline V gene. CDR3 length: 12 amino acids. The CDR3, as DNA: TGTGCCGCCAGCAGTGACACCCACGAGCAGTACTTC. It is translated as CAASSDTHEQYF.